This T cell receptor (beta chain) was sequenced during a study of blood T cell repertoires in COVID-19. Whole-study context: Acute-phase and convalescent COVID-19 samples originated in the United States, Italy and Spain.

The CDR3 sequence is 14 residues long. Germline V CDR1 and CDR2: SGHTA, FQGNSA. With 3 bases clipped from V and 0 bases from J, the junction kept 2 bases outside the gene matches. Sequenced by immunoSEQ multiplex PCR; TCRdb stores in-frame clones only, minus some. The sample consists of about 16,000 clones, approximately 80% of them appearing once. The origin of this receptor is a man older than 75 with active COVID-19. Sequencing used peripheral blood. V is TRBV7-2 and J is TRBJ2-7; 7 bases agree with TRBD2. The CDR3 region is CASSLGLSSYEQYF. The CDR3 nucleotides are TGTGCCAGCAGCTTGGGACTAAGCTCCTACGAGCAGTACTTC.